This T cell receptor (beta chain) is from a study of T cell changes during pregnancy in multiple sclerosis. Sequenced by immunoSEQ multiplex PCR; TCRdb stores in-frame clones only, minus some. The sample lists 73,000 or so clones, around 90% occurring once. The sequence derives from a female donor with multiple sclerosis, enrolled in a pregnancy study. This material consisted of peripheral blood, taken in the second trimester of pregnancy.

CDR3 nucleotide sequence: TGTGCCAGCAGCCCCGGACAGGCGGCCACAGATACGCAGTATTTT. This translates into CASSPGQAATDTQYF. The chain uses TRBV7-9 and TRBJ2-3; 7 bases align to TRBD1. CDR1 is SEHNR, CDR2 FQNEAQ, per germline (reference sequence). The CDR3 length is 15 residues. V shed 5 bases and J 2 bases; nucleotides not matched to a gene: 7. Together with reference TRBV7-9 and TRBJ2-3, the CDR3 gives the full variable domain: DTGVSQNPRHKITKRGQNVTFRCDPISEHNRLYWYRQTLGQGPEFLTYFQNEAQLEKSRLLSDRFSAERPKGSFSTLEIQRTEQGDSAMYLCASSPGQAATDTQYFGPGTRLTVL.